Only one count was recorded for the clone carrying this TCR beta chain. Its antigen is still unknown. The CDR3 runs 15 residues. With V trimmed by 5 bases and J by 4 bases, 9 bases remained unmatched. Germline V gives CDR1 SEHNR, CDR2 FQNEAQ (reference sequence). Sequencing used immunoSEQ multiplex PCR; TCRdb keeps in-frame clones, though not all of them. The table includes 50,000 to 75,000 clones, 80% to 90% detected once. This sample is part of a study of OX40 agonist ivuxolimab in advanced cancers. Study-level background: Cancers in dose escalation were hepatocellular, melanoma, renal cell and head and neck. Having had anti-PD-1, anti-PD-L1 or anti-CTLA-4 therapy before was allowed, and approximately 40% had some.

Blood got drawn at baseline, again on cycle 4 day 1, and then on cycle 7 day 1. Whole-study findings and limits: Expanded clones were, on average, more numerous among CD8+ T cells than CD4+.

The clonotype was recovered from an adult with an advanced solid tumor such as melanoma, head and neck, liver or kidney cancer. This specimen consisted of CD4+ or CD8+ T cells sorted from blood, obtained in a trial of the OX40 agonist ivuxolimab. The chain recombines TRBV7-9 with TRBJ2-3; the match to TRBD1 covers 7 bases. CDR3 amino acids: CASSPSTGVPDTQYF. The CDR3 DNA follows: TGTGCCAGCAGCCCGAGCACAGGGGTGCCAGATACGCAGTATTTT.